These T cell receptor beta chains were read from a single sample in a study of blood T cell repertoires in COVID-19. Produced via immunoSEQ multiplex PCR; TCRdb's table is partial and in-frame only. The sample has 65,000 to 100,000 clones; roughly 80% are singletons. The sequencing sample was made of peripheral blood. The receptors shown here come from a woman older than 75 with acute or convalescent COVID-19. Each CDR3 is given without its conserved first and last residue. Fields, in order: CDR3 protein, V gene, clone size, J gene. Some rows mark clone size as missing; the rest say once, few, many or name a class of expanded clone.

CDR3: ASSLPSTEAF
V: TRBV6-2/TRBV6-3
size: once
J: TRBJ1-1

CDR3: AISESGARDTEAF
V: TRBV10-3
size: -
J: TRBJ1-1

CDR3: ASSPPGSLENTEAF
V: TRBV3-1/TRBV3-2
size: once
J: TRBJ1-1

CDR3: ATSAGDNYGYT
V: TRBV24-1
size: -
J: TRBJ1-2

CDR3: ASSLSRDRARNTEAF
V: TRBV5-4
size: -
J: TRBJ1-1

CDR3: ASLDWTRTEAF
V: TRBV27
size: -
J: TRBJ1-1

CDR3: ASSEQGTEAF
V: TRBV10-1
size: -
J: TRBJ1-1

CDR3: ASSVGQNNGYT
V: TRBV9
size: once
J: TRBJ1-2

CDR3: ASSRATGRETQY
V: TRBV7-6
size: few
J: TRBJ2-5

CDR3: ASSTGDGDQPQH
V: TRBV30
size: -
J: TRBJ1-5

CDR3: ASSFLTGTRDEQF
V: TRBV5-1
size: -
J: TRBJ2-1

CDR3: AGTGSGGSDTQY
V: TRBV2
size: once
J: TRBJ2-3

CDR3: ASSALVTGGEQF
V: TRBV5-1
size: -
J: TRBJ2-1

CDR3: AGRDRVGETQY
V: TRBV2
size: -
J: TRBJ2-5

CDR3: ASSLKFQGQYSNQPQH
V: TRBV27
size: -
J: TRBJ1-5

CDR3: ASSPPLTGWNSPLH
V: TRBV19
size: once
J: TRBJ1-6

CDR3: ASRMQGQETQY
V: TRBV10-2
size: -
J: TRBJ2-5

CDR3: ASSTDSLNTEAF
V: TRBV18
size: -
J: TRBJ1-1

CDR3: ASSRDRDSGNTIY
V: TRBV6-5
size: -
J: TRBJ1-3

CDR3: ASSRVGQDSYEQY
V: TRBV18
size: -
J: TRBJ2-7

CDR3: ASSSSGGSSYEQY
V: TRBV25-1
size: -
J: TRBJ2-7

CDR3: ASLSGAYGYT
V: TRBV10-2
size: -
J: TRBJ1-2

CDR3: ASSQEPSGGANEQF
V: TRBV4-3
size: -
J: TRBJ2-1

CDR3: ASSRVGPETEAF
V: TRBV19
size: -
J: TRBJ1-1

CDR3: ASRGGRMNTEAF
V: TRBV4-1
size: -
J: TRBJ1-1

CDR3: ASRRPGTGGGYGYT
V: TRBV5-6
size: -
J: TRBJ1-2

CDR3: ASSARVVRTGELF
V: TRBV10-2
size: -
J: TRBJ2-2

CDR3: ASSRDRLREQY
V: TRBV5-4
size: -
J: TRBJ2-7

CDR3: ASSLAASGGLYEQY
V: TRBV7-9
size: -
J: TRBJ2-7

CDR3: ASSQDPTAGNTIY
V: TRBV4-3
size: -
J: TRBJ1-3

CDR3: ASSSQTTVGTEAF
V: TRBV13
size: -
J: TRBJ1-1

CDR3: ASSPPGGRSGNTIY
V: TRBV9
size: -
J: TRBJ1-3

CDR3: SVVTGANQPQH
V: TRBV29-1
size: -
J: TRBJ1-5

CDR3: ASSQLTGITEAF
V: TRBV4-1
size: -
J: TRBJ1-1

CDR3: ASSPVAPGQHNSPLH
V: TRBV7-6
size: -
J: TRBJ1-6

CDR3: ASSLTGVSGANVLT
V: TRBV28
size: -
J: TRBJ2-6

CDR3: ASTGGRGNQPQH
V: TRBV2
size: -
J: TRBJ1-5

CDR3: ATSDPRAGGPDTQY
V: TRBV24-1
size: once
J: TRBJ2-3

CDR3: ASSQAGGLNINEQF
V: TRBV6-1
size: -
J: TRBJ2-1

CDR3: ASSFSLANTEAF
V: TRBV27
size: -
J: TRBJ1-1

CDR3: ASSSGTGNL
V: TRBV12-3/TRBV12-4
size: few
J: TRBJ2-1

CDR3: ASSYSGRESYGYT
V: TRBV6-5
size: -
J: TRBJ1-2

CDR3: ARMGLAGVETQY
V: TRBV21-1
size: once
J: TRBJ2-5

CDR3: ASSFLLDGEQF
V: TRBV11-3
size: -
J: TRBJ2-1

CDR3: ASSDPISGEKLF
V: TRBV10-2
size: -
J: TRBJ1-4

CDR3: ASRDRADEQY
V: TRBV27
size: -
J: TRBJ2-7

CDR3: ATSREGTSTIQY
V: TRBV15
size: -
J: TRBJ2-4

CDR3: ASKEQGYYGYT
V: TRBV6-5
size: few
J: TRBJ1-2

CDR3: ASSLSGGPSRETQY
V: TRBV5-1
size: -
J: TRBJ2-5

CDR3: ASSPLGNTGELF
V: TRBV5-6
size: once
J: TRBJ2-2

CDR3: AISDIYEQY
V: TRBV10-3
size: -
J: TRBJ2-7

CDR3: ASGRDNRYT
V: TRBV12-5
size: -
J: TRBJ1-2

CDR3: ATAGGQNTEAF
V: TRBV24-1
size: few
J: TRBJ1-1

CDR3: ASSEGRPQH
V: TRBV6-1
size: -
J: TRBJ1-5

CDR3: ASDTGGDEQY
V: TRBV3-1/TRBV3-2
size: few
J: TRBJ2-7

CDR3: ASTRGAGGRETQY
V: TRBV5-1
size: -
J: TRBJ2-5

CDR3: ASSPPEQGYYGYT
V: TRBV11-2
size: -
J: TRBJ1-2

CDR3: ASSPSGQGYYEQY
V: TRBV27
size: -
J: TRBJ2-7

CDR3: AWTRDRVNEQY
V: TRBV30
size: few
J: TRBJ2-7